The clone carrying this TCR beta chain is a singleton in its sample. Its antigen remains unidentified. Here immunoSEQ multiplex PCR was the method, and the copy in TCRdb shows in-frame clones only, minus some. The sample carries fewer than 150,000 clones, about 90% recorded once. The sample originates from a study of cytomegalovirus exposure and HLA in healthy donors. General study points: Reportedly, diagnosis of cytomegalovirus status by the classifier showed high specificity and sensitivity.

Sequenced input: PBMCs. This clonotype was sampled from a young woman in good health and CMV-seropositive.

DNA of the CDR3: TGTGCCAGTAGTATAGGGGACTTAGGCAATCAGCCCCAGCATTTT. Amino acids: CASSIGDLGNQPQHF. This sequence joins TRBV19 and TRBJ1-5; possible D gene TRBD1, 5 bases. The V end lost 1 base, the J end lost 2 bases, and 9 bases lay between the germline ends. The CDR3 totals 15 residues. CDR1 is LNHDA and CDR2 is SQIVND in the germline V gene (reference sequence).